The text below deals with one TCR beta chain. V was pared by 0 bases and J by 0 bases, with 3 bases between. Per germline, CDR1 MNHEY and CDR2 SMNVEV (reference sequence). The CDR3 contains 14 residues. This entry belongs to a study of blood T cell repertoires in COVID-19. Study context: Specimens from acute and convalescent COVID-19 originated in the United States, Italy and Spain.

Sequenced by immunoSEQ multiplex PCR; TCRdb stores in-frame clones only, minus some. The sample holds 9,000 to 13,000 clones, around 75% seen once. The chain combines TRBV27 with TRBJ1-5; no reliable D call. The TCR originated in a man aged 70 or older with active COVID-19. The sequenced material came from peripheral blood. The CDR3 protein is CASSLSNSNQPQHF. The CDR3 DNA reads TGTGCCAGCAGTTTATCTAATAGCAATCAGCCCCAGCATTTT.